A selection of T cell receptor beta chains follows, all from one sample in a study of cytomegalovirus exposure and HLA in healthy donors. TCRdb's table, derived via immunoSEQ multiplex PCR, lists solely in-frame clones and lacks some. The sample has 100,000 to 150,000 clones, approximately 73% seen once. The material sequenced was PBMCs. Receptors were obtained from a man between 60 and 75 years old in good health and CMV-seropositive. The CDR3 runs from the conserved cysteine through the conserved F or W. A D gene is named only where the DNA matches it firmly. Expanded clones get a size class; other rows say once, few or many, or leave the size out.

v_gene: TRBV7-2
d_gene: TRBD2
abundance: .
len: 17
j_gene: TRBJ2-2
CDR3nt: TGTGCCAGCAGCTTAGAGGGACTAGCGGAACGTACCGGGGAGCTGTTTTTT
CDR3aa: CASSLEGLAERTGELFF

v_gene: TRBV7-2
d_gene: .
abundance: .
len: 16
j_gene: TRBJ1-5
CDR3nt: TGTGCCAGCAGCTTAGGACCAGGGTTGAGCAATCAGCCCCAGCATTTT
CDR3aa: CASSLGPGLSNQPQHF

v_gene: TRBV4-1
d_gene: TRBD1
abundance: .
len: 16
j_gene: TRBJ1-6
CDR3nt: TGCGCCAGCGGCCGCCTGACAGGGGGGCGGAATTCACCCCTCCACTTT
CDR3aa: CASGRLTGGRNSPLHF

v_gene: TRBV2
d_gene: .
abundance: .
len: 15
j_gene: TRBJ2-1
CDR3nt: TGTGCCAGCAGTCACAGGTCCGAAGGATACAATGAGCAGTTCTTC
CDR3aa: CASSHRSEGYNEQFF

v_gene: TRBV10-3
d_gene: TRBD1
abundance: few
len: 19
j_gene: TRBJ2-6
CDR3nt: TGTGCCACCGCCAGCCGGGACAGGGGGGGAACCGCTGGGGCCAACGTCCTGACTTTC
CDR3aa: CATASRDRGGTAGANVLTF

v_gene: TRBV2
d_gene: TRBD1
abundance: .
len: 16
j_gene: TRBJ2-3
CDR3nt: TGTGCCAGCAGTCTTACCGGGACAGGGGGCAGGGATACGCAGTATTTT
CDR3aa: CASSLTGTGGRDTQYF

v_gene: TRBV6-6
d_gene: .
abundance: .
len: 15
j_gene: TRBJ1-5
CDR3nt: TGTGCCAGCACTGCCACACGGGAGTCCTATCAGCCCCAGCATTTT
CDR3aa: CASTATRESYQPQHF

v_gene: TRBV25-1
d_gene: TRBD1
abundance: .
len: 14
j_gene: TRBJ1-2
CDR3nt: TGTGCCAGCGTTGCCGCGGACAGGGAAGATGGCTACACCTTC
CDR3aa: CASVAADREDGYTF

v_gene: TRBV5-1
d_gene: TRBD1
abundance: once
len: 13
j_gene: TRBJ2-7
CDR3nt: TGCGCCAGCAGCTCCGACAGGGGCTACGAGCAGTACTTC
CDR3aa: CASSSDRGYEQYF

v_gene: TRBV14
d_gene: TRBD2
abundance: .
len: 15
j_gene: TRBJ2-7
CDR3nt: TGTGCCAGCAGCCAGGGGGGGACTTTCGGCTACGAGCAGTACTTC
CDR3aa: CASSQGGTFGYEQYF

v_gene: TRBV6-5
d_gene: TRBD1
abundance: .
len: 15
j_gene: TRBJ1-2
CDR3nt: TGTGCCAGCAGGGGCGGTCGGAGGGGGCACTATGGCTACACCTTC
CDR3aa: CASRGGRRGHYGYTF

v_gene: TRBV6-5
d_gene: .
abundance: .
len: 14
j_gene: TRBJ1-3
CDR3nt: TGTGCCAGCAGCCTGGCAGGGTCTGGAAACACCATATATTTT
CDR3aa: CASSLAGSGNTIYF

v_gene: TRBV5-1
d_gene: TRBD1
abundance: .
len: 13
j_gene: TRBJ2-7
CDR3nt: TGCGCCAGCAGCCTAGGGACAGTCTACGAGCAGTACTTC
CDR3aa: CASSLGTVYEQYF

v_gene: TRBV4-1
d_gene: .
abundance: .
len: 14
j_gene: TRBJ1-4
CDR3nt: TGCGCCAGCAGCCAGGCGGGCACTAATGAAAAACTGTTTTTT
CDR3aa: CASSQAGTNEKLFF

v_gene: TRBV2
d_gene: .
abundance: .
len: 14
j_gene: TRBJ2-3
CDR3nt: TGTGCCAGCAGGGAGATGGAGGGCACAGATACGCAGTATTTT
CDR3aa: CASREMEGTDTQYF

v_gene: TRBV28
d_gene: .
abundance: .
len: 13
j_gene: TRBJ1-1
CDR3nt: TGTGCCCCAGACCGCAGGGGTTGCACTGAAGCTTTCTTT
CDR3aa: CAPDRRGCTEAFF

v_gene: TRBV6-1
d_gene: .
abundance: .
len: 19
j_gene: TRBJ2-7
CDR3nt: TGTGCCAGCAGTGACGGGGGATTATATAGGATATGGAGCTCCTACGAGCAGTACTTC
CDR3aa: CASSDGGLYRIWSSYEQYF

v_gene: TRBV14
d_gene: .
abundance: .
len: 14
j_gene: TRBJ1-1
CDR3nt: TGTGCCAGCAGCCAAGAGATCGACTCCTTTGAAGCTTTCTTT
CDR3aa: CASSQEIDSFEAFF